The rows below give T cell receptor beta chains drawn from one sample of a study of PD-1 blockade in mismatch repair-deficient tumors. Only in-frame clones appear in the TCRdb table, and some are missing; sequencing was by immunoSEQ multiplex PCR. The repertoire consists of about 84,000 clones, with around 85% occurring once and the leading ten covering around 2.7%. The sequencing used peripheral blood, collected 12 weeks after starting pembrolizumab. The receptors derive from an adult with mismatch repair-deficient cancer. The CDR3 runs from the conserved cysteine through the conserved F or W. Each record gives: J gene, clone size, D gene, V gene, CDR3 protein, CDR3 DNA. D genes are given only for firm matches. Clone size is shown for a subset of rows, as once, few, many or a class of expanded clone.

j_call: TRBJ2-1; clone_size: -; d_call: -; v_call: TRBV29-1; cdr3_aa: CSVEGVEGGSYNEQFF; cdr3_nt: TGCAGCGTTGAAGGGGTAGAGGGTGGCTCCTACAATGAGCAGTTCTTC
j_call: TRBJ2-1; clone_size: -; d_call: TRBD2; v_call: TRBV29-1; cdr3_aa: CSVEGLAAHNEQFF; cdr3_nt: TGCAGCGTTGAAGGTCTAGCGGCTCACAATGAGCAGTTCTTC
j_call: TRBJ2-1; clone_size: -; d_call: -; v_call: TRBV7-9; cdr3_aa: CASSHRQAPGVEFF; cdr3_nt: TGTGCCAGCAGCCATAGACAGGCACCCGGCGTGGAGTTCTTC
j_call: TRBJ2-2; clone_size: -; d_call: TRBD2; v_call: TRBV4-3; cdr3_aa: CASSQGTSGRSIGELFF; cdr3_nt: TGCGCCAGCAGCCAAGGGACTAGCGGGAGAAGTATCGGGGAGCTGTTTTTT
j_call: TRBJ2-7; clone_size: once; d_call: TRBD1; v_call: TRBV6-5; cdr3_aa: CASSYSDRGRSEQYF; cdr3_nt: TGTGCCAGCAGTTATTCAGACAGGGGTCGATCCGAGCAGTACTTC
j_call: TRBJ1-5; clone_size: -; d_call: TRBD1; v_call: TRBV12-5; cdr3_aa: CASGFVLDRGGSNQPQHF; cdr3_nt: TGTGCTAGTGGTTTCGTACTCGACAGGGGCGGGAGCAATCAGCCCCAGCATTTT
j_call: TRBJ2-7; clone_size: -; d_call: -; v_call: TRBV6-5; cdr3_aa: CASTQLQGYEQYF; cdr3_nt: TGTGCCAGCACCCAATTACAGGGCTACGAGCAGTACTTC
j_call: TRBJ1-2; clone_size: -; d_call: -; v_call: TRBV25-1; cdr3_aa: CASAGRGYTF; cdr3_nt: TGTGCCAGCGCTGGGCGAGGCTACACCTTC
j_call: TRBJ1-1; clone_size: -; d_call: TRBD1; v_call: TRBV29-1; cdr3_aa: CSVEERQGRDTEAFF; cdr3_nt: TGCAGCGTTGAAGAGAGACAGGGAAGAGACACTGAAGCTTTCTTT
j_call: TRBJ2-1; clone_size: once; d_call: -; v_call: TRBV7-9; cdr3_aa: CACRRGSNEQFF; cdr3_nt: TGTGCCTGCCGTAGGGGGAGCAATGAGCAGTTCTTC
j_call: TRBJ2-3; clone_size: -; d_call: -; v_call: TRBV5-1; cdr3_aa: CASSSYYGTDTQYF; cdr3_nt: TGCGCCAGCAGCTCCTACTATGGCACAGATACGCAGTATTTT
j_call: TRBJ2-2; clone_size: once; d_call: -; v_call: TRBV12-5; cdr3_aa: CASGGGPTSNPGELFF; cdr3_nt: TGTGCTAGTGGTGGCGGCCCTACTAGCAATCCCGGGGAGCTGTTTTTT
j_call: TRBJ2-5; clone_size: -; d_call: TRBD1; v_call: TRBV6-5; cdr3_aa: CASSSARTGAETQYF; cdr3_nt: TGTGCCAGCAGTTCCGCAAGAACAGGGGCTGAGACCCAGTACTTC
j_call: TRBJ1-2; clone_size: -; d_call: -; v_call: TRBV30; cdr3_aa: CAWSAERDFPTYTF; cdr3_nt: TGTGCCTGGAGTGCCGAAAGGGACTTCCCAACCTACACCTTC
j_call: TRBJ2-1; clone_size: -; d_call: -; v_call: TRBV25-1; cdr3_aa: CASSDSGLNNEQFF; cdr3_nt: TGTGCCAGCAGTGACTCAGGACTAAACAATGAGCAGTTCTTC
j_call: TRBJ1-4; clone_size: -; d_call: -; v_call: TRBV6-5; cdr3_aa: CASSETDGLFF; cdr3_nt: TGTGCCAGCAGTGAAACCGACGGACTGTTTTTT
j_call: TRBJ2-1; clone_size: few; d_call: -; v_call: TRBV5-6; cdr3_aa: CASSLGSGGSSYNEQFF; cdr3_nt: TGTGCCAGCAGCTTGGGTAGTGGGGGCAGCTCCTACAATGAGCAGTTCTTC
j_call: TRBJ2-1; clone_size: -; d_call: TRBD2; v_call: TRBV18; cdr3_aa: CASSLTPSGPYNEQFF; cdr3_nt: TGTGCCAGCTCACTGACACCTAGCGGGCCCTACAATGAGCAGTTCTTC
j_call: TRBJ2-1; clone_size: -; d_call: TRBD2; v_call: TRBV18; cdr3_aa: CASSPQSSGSGFF; cdr3_nt: TGTGCCAGCTCACCACAATCTAGCGGGAGCGGGTTCTTC
j_call: TRBJ2-2; clone_size: -; d_call: -; v_call: TRBV11-2; cdr3_aa: CASSLGRRNTGELFF; cdr3_nt: TGTGCCAGCAGCTTAGGTCGGAGGAACACCGGGGAGCTGTTTTTT
j_call: TRBJ2-7; clone_size: -; d_call: TRBD2; v_call: TRBV5-4; cdr3_aa: CASSLGLAGAGDEQYF; cdr3_nt: TGTGCCAGCAGCTTGGGACTAGCGGGAGCCGGTGACGAGCAGTACTTC
j_call: TRBJ2-6; clone_size: few; d_call: -; v_call: TRBV4-2; cdr3_aa: CASSQDNGSGANVLTF; cdr3_nt: TGTGCCAGCAGCCAAGATAACGGCTCTGGGGCCAACGTCCTGACTTTC
j_call: TRBJ1-1; clone_size: once; d_call: -; v_call: TRBV9; cdr3_aa: CASSVVPTNTEAFF; cdr3_nt: TGTGCCAGCAGCGTAGTACCCACGAACACTGAAGCTTTCTTT
j_call: TRBJ2-3; clone_size: once; d_call: -; v_call: TRBV30; cdr3_aa: CAWTLFPGAVDTQYF; cdr3_nt: TGTGCCTGGACCCTCTTCCCGGGAGCAGTAGATACGCAGTATTTT
j_call: TRBJ2-3; clone_size: -; d_call: -; v_call: TRBV27; cdr3_aa: CASSLGSATDTQYF; cdr3_nt: TGTGCCAGCAGTTTAGGGTCGGCCACAGATACGCAGTATTTT
j_call: TRBJ2-1; clone_size: -; d_call: -; v_call: TRBV9; cdr3_aa: CASSESGDNEQFF; cdr3_nt: TGTGCCAGCAGCGAGAGCGGAGACAATGAGCAGTTCTTC
j_call: TRBJ1-2; clone_size: -; d_call: TRBD1; v_call: TRBV9; cdr3_aa: CASSARQGADGYTF; cdr3_nt: TGTGCCAGCAGCGCAAGACAGGGGGCGGATGGCTACACCTTC
j_call: TRBJ2-1; clone_size: -; d_call: -; v_call: TRBV7-2; cdr3_aa: CASSLRRDNEQFF; cdr3_nt: TGTGCCAGCAGCCTGAGACGCGACAATGAGCAGTTCTTC
j_call: TRBJ1-3; clone_size: -; d_call: -; v_call: TRBV11-2; cdr3_aa: CASPFHQRQGGKGNTIYF; cdr3_nt: TGTGCCAGCCCATTCCACCAACGGCAGGGTGGTAAAGGAAACACCATATATTTT
j_call: TRBJ2-7; clone_size: -; d_call: TRBD1; v_call: TRBV14; cdr3_aa: CASSRDRGFTYEQYF; cdr3_nt: TGTGCCAGCAGCCGGGACAGGGGTTTTACCTACGAGCAGTACTTC
j_call: TRBJ1-1; clone_size: -; d_call: -; v_call: TRBV19; cdr3_aa: CASSITPLNTEAFF; cdr3_nt: TGTGCCAGTAGTATCACACCTCTGAACACTGAAGCTTTCTTT
j_call: TRBJ2-1; clone_size: -; d_call: -; v_call: TRBV4-1; cdr3_aa: CASSPAPYNEQFF; cdr3_nt: TGCGCCAGCAGCCCAGCCCCCTACAATGAGCAGTTCTTC
j_call: TRBJ1-5; clone_size: -; d_call: TRBD1; v_call: TRBV2; cdr3_aa: CASTGTGGRNQPQHF; cdr3_nt: TGTGCCAGCACCGGGACAGGGGGCAGAAATCAGCCCCAGCATTTT
j_call: TRBJ1-1; clone_size: -; d_call: -; v_call: TRBV5-1; cdr3_aa: CASSLIGGSEAFF; cdr3_nt: TGCGCCAGCAGCTTGATCGGGGGGTCTGAAGCTTTCTTT
j_call: TRBJ2-1; clone_size: once; d_call: -; v_call: TRBV5-1; cdr3_aa: CASSQGTEVAASYNEQFF; cdr3_nt: TGCGCCAGCAGCCAGGGGACTGAAGTCGCGGCTAGCTACAATGAGCAGTTCTTC
j_call: TRBJ2-7; clone_size: few; d_call: -; v_call: TRBV7-2; cdr3_aa: CASSFWGSGYEQYF; cdr3_nt: TGTGCCAGCAGCTTCTGGGGGAGTGGGTACGAGCAGTACTTC